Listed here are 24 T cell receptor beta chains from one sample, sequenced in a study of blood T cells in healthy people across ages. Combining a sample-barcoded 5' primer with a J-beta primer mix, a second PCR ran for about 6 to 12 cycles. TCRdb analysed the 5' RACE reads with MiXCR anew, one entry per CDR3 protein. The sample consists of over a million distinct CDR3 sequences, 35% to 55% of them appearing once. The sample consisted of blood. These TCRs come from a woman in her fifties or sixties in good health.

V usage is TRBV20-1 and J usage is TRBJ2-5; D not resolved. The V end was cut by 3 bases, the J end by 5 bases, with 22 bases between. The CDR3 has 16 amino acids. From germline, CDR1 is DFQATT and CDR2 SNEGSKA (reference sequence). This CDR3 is CSARDRLEPVGETQYF. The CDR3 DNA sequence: TGCAGTGCTAGGGACCGACTGGAACCCGTAGGGGAGACCCAGTACTTC.

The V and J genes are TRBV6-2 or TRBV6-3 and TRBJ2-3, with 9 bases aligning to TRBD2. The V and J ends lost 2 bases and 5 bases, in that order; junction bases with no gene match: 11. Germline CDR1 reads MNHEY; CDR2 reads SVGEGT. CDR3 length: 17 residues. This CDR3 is CASSYSLAGAHLDTQYF. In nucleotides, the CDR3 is TGTGCCAGCAGTTACAGTTTAGCGGGAGCACACTTAGATACGCAGTATTTT.

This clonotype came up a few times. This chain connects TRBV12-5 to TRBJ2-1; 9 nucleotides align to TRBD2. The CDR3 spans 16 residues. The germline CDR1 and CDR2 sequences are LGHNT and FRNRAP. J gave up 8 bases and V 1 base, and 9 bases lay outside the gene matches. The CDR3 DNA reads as TGTGCTAGTGGTTTGGGCTTAGCGGGAGTGAGAGATGAGCAGTTCTTC. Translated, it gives CASGLGLAGVRDEQFF.

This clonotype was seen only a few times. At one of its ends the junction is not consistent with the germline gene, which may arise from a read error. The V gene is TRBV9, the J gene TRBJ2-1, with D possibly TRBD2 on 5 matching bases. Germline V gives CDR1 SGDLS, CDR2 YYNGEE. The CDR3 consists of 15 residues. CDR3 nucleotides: TGTGCCAGCACCGTAGGTGGCGGGCTCGGCGATGAGCAGTTCTTC. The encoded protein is CASTVGGGLGDEQFF.

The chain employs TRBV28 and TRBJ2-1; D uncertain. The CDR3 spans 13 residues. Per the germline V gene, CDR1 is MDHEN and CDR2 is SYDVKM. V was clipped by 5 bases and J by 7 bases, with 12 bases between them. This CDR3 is CASSVAPSNEQFF. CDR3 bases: TGTGCCAGCAGTGTAGCACCTAGTAATGAGCAGTTCTTC.

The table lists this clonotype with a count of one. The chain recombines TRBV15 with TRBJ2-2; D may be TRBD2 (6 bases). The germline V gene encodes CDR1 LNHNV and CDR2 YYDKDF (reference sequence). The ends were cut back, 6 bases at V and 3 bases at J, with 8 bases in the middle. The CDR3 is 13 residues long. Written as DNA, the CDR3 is TGTGCCACCAGTCCGGGGGACACCGGGGAGCTGTTTTTT. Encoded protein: CATSPGDTGELFF.

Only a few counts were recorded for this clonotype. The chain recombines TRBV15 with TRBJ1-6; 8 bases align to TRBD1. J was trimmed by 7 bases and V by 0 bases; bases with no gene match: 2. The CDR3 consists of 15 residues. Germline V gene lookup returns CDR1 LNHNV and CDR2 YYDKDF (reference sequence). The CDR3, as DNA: TGTGCCACCAGCAGAGATACAGGGGGAAATTCACCCCTCCACTTT. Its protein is CATSRDTGGNSPLHF.

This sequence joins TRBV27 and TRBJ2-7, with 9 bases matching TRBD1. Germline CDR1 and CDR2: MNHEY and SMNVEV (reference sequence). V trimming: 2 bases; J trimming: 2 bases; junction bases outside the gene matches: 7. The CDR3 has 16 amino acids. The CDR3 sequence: CASSLQGDRETYEQYF. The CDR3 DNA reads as TGTGCCAGCAGTTTACAGGGGGACAGGGAGACCTACGAGCAGTACTTC.

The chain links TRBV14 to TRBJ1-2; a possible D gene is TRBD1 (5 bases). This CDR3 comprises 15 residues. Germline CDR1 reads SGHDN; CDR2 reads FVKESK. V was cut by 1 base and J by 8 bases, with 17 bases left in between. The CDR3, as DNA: TGTGCCAGCAGCCAAGTCGCGGGACCTACCGGGGGCTACACCTTC. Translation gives CASSQVAGPTGGYTF.

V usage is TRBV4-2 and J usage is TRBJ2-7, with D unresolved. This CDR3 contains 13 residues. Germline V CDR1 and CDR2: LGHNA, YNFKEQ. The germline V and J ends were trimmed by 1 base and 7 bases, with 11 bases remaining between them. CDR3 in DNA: TGTGCCAGCAGCCAAGCCAGAGCGAGAGAGCAGTACTTC. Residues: CASSQARAREQYF.

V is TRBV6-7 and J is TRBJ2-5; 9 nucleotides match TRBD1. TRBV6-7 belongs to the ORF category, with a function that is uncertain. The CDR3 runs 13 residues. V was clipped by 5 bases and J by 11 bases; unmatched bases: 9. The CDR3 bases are TGTGCCAGCAGTCACAGGGAGACAGGGGGGCAGTACTTC. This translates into CASSHRETGGQYF.

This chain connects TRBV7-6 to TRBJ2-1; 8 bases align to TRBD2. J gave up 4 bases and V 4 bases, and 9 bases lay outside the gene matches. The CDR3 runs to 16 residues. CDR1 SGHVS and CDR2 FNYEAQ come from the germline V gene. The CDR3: CASSSSGLADYNEQFF. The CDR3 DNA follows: TGTGCCAGCAGCTCGTCCGGACTAGCCGATTACAATGAGCAGTTCTTC.

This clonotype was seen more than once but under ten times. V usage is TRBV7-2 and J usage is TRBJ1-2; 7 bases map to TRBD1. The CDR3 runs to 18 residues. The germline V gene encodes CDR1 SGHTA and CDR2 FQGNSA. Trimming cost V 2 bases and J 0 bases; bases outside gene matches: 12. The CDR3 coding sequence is TGTGCCAGCAGCTTAAGGGTTCGGGACAGATCCACTAACTATGGCTACACCTTC. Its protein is CASSLRVRDRSTNYGYTF.

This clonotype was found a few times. CDR3 bases: TGTGCCAGCAGTTACCCACTGGGGGAGAGCTCCTACAATGAGCAGTTCTTC. Amino acids: CASSYPLGESSYNEQFF. The chain is built from TRBV6-5 and TRBJ2-1; D is tentatively TRBD1 or TRBD2 (5 bases each). CDR1 is MNHEY and CDR2 is SVGAGI in the germline V gene. The CDR3 contains 17 residues. V was cut by 2 bases and J by 0 bases, with 14 bases left in between.

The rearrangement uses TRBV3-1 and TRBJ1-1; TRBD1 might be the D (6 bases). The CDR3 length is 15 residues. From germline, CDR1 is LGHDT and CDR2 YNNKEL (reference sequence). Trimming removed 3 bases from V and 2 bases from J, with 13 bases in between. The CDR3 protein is CASSHSGHGNTEAFF. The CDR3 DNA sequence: TGTGCCAGCAGCCATTCGGGACACGGTAACACTGAAGCTTTCTTT.

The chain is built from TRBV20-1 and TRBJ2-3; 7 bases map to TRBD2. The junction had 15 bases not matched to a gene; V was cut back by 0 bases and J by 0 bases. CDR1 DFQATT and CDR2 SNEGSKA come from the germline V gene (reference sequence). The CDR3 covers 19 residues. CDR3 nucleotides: TGCAGTGCTAGAGATTTTACCGGCGGAGCGGGAAGTAGCACAGATACGCAGTATTTT. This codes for CSARDFTGGAGSSTDTQYF.

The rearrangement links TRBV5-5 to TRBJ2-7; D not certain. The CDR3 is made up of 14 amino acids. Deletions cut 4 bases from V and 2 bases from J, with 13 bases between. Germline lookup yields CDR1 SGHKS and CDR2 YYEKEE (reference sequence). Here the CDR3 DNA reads TGTGCCAGCAGCCCTTTCGTCGTAGCCTACGAGCAGTACTTC. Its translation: CASSPFVVAYEQYF.

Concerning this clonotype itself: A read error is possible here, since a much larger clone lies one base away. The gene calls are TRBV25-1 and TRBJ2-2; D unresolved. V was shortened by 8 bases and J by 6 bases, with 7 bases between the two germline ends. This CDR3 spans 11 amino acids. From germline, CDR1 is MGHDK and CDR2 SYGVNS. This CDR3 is CASGSPGELFF. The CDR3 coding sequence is TGTGCCAGCGGTTCCCCCGGGGAGCTGTTTTTT.

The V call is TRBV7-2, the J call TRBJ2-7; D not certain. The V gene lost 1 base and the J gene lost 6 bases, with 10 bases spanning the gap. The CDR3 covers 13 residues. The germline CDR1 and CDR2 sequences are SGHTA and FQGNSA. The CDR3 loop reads CASSLVRASEQYF. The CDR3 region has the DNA TGTGCCAGCAGCTTAGTTCGAGCGTCCGAGCAGTACTTC. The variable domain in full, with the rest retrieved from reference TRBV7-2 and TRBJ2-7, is GAGVSQSPSNKVTEKGKDVELRCDPISGHTALYWYRQSLGQGLEFLIYFQGNSAPDKSGLPSDRFSAERTGGSVSTLTIQRTQQEDSAVYLCASSLVRASEQYFGPGTRLTVT.

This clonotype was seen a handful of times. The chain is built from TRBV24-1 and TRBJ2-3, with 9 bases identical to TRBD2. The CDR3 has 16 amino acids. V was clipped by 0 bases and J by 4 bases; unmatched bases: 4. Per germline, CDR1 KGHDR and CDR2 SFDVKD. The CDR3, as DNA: TGTGCCACCAGTGATTTGATAGCGGGAGTTTCAGATACGCAGTATTTT. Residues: CATSDLIAGVSDTQYF.

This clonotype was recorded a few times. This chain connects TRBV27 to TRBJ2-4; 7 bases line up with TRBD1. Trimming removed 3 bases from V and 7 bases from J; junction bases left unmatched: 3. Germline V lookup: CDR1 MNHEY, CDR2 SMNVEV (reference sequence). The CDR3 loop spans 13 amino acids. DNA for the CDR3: TGTGCCAGCAGTTTGGACAGGATCAACATTCAGTACTTC. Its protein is CASSLDRINIQYF.

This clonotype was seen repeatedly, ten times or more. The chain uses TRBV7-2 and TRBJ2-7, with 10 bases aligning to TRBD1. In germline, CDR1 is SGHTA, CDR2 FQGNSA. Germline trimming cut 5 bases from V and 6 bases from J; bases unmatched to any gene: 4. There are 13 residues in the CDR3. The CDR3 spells CASSAGQGTEQYF. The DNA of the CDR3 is TGTGCCAGCAGCGCGGGACAGGGGACCGAGCAGTACTTC.

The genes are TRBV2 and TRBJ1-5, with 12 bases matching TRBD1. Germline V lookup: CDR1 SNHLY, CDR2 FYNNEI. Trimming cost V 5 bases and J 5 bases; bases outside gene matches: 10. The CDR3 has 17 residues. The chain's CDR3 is CASSHARDRGLYQPQHF. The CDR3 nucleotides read TGTGCCAGCAGTCACGCGAGGGACAGGGGGCTCTATCAGCCCCAGCATTTT.

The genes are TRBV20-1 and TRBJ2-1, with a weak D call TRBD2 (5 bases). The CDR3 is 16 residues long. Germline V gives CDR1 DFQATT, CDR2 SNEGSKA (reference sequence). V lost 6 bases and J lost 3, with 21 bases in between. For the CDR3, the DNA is TGCAGTGCCCCCTCCCCCCGCGGGCGAAACTACAATGAGCAGTTCTTC. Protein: CSAPSPRGRNYNEQFF.